One and the same sample provided the 23 T cell receptor beta chains below, sequenced in a study of T cell clonality in common variable immunodeficiency (dated by TCRdb to the mid-2010s). The protocol used for the library was the immunoSEQ multiplex PCR assay. This is the immuneACCESS table as TCRdb keeps it, with only in-frame sequences that have V and J called. A part of the clones is gone; compared with another copy, unresolved V genes explain less than half, and the rest is unexplained. The sample features 40,000 to 55,000 clones, and none is a singleton. 8.5% to 12% of the sample goes to the ten largest clones. The sequenced sample was peripheral blood mononuclear cells. The receptors stem from a person between 18 and 70 years old in good health.

This clone is categorized as medium-sized (0.01 to 0.1%). The CDR3 bases that were read are TGTGCCAGCCAGGGGCAGCCCTACGAG. Translation: CASQGQPYE. The complete CDR3 protein is CASQGQPYEQYF. The chain employs TRBV5-6 and TRBJ2-7; tentatively, D is TRBD1 (6 bases). Sequencing ends 3 residues short of the CDR3 end; the germline J gene provides the rest. This CDR3 has 12 residues. V lost 7 bases to trimming and J lost 2 bases, with 10 bases between them. Germline V gene lookup returns CDR1 SGHDT and CDR2 YYEEEE.

This clone was seen many times. The CDR3 end falls 3 residues outside the read, so it is completed with the germline J gene. The V gene is TRBV4-2, the J gene TRBJ2-7; TRBD2 matches at 7 bases. Trimming at V came to 4 bases and at J to 4 bases, leaving 16 bases not matched to a gene. Germline V gene lookup returns CDR1 LGHNA and CDR2 YNFKEQ. This CDR3 has 17 amino acids. The chain's CDR3 is CASSPTGGGGRGYEQYF. CDR3 DNA (partial): TGTGCCAGCAGCCCCACCGGGGGAGGCGGGAGAGGTTACGAG.

This clone was found many times. Read sequence stops 3 residues before the CDR3 end, and the germline J gene provides the missing end. J is TRBJ1-2 and V is TRBV6-2 or TRBV6-3; 8 nucleotides match TRBD1. The V segment lost 4 bases and the J segment 3 bases; nucleotides outside the gene matches: 13. Germline V gene sequence: CDR1 MNHEY, CDR2 SVGEGT. The CDR3 loop spans 17 amino acids. CDR3 sequence reads: CASSSGAGGEEDYGYTF. The sequenced CDR3 bases are TGTGCCAGCAGTTCGGGGGCAGGGGGCGAAGAGGACTATGGC.

This clone was seen at least ten times. The read ends 3 residues shy of where the CDR3 ends; the end is completed using the germline J gene. The chain joins TRBV6-2 or TRBV6-3 to TRBJ2-3; 7 bases fit TRBD2. V gave up 2 bases and J gave up 4 bases; unmatched junction bases: 3. Germline CDR1 and CDR2: MNHEY and SVGEGT. This CDR3 has 14 residues. This CDR3 reads CASSYGAGADTQYF. Incomplete CDR3 DNA: TGTGCCAGCAGTTACGGCGCGGGAGCAGATACG.

This clone was seen ten or more times. The CDR3 goes on 3 residues after the read ends, and that part is filled in from the germline J gene. The chain employs TRBV14 and TRBJ2-7, with D perhaps matching TRBD1 (5 bases). The V and J ends lost 3 bases and 0 bases respectively, with 9 bases between them. Germline values: CDR1 SGHDN, CDR2 FVKESK. The CDR3 runs 14 residues. The CDR3 protein is CASSQETASYEQYF. The part of the CDR3 DNA that was read is TGTGCCAGCAGCCAGGAGACAGCCTCCTACGAG.

This clone appeared many times. The CDR3 end lies 3 residues beyond the end of the read and is filled in from the germline J gene. This chain joins TRBV5-4 and TRBJ1-1; tentatively, D is TRBD1 (6 bases). Trimming stripped 0 bases from V and 1 base from J, with 13 bases between. The CDR3 runs 16 residues. CDR1 and CDR2 (germline): SGHNT, YYREEE (reference sequence). The CDR3 loop reads CASSLEVSRGNTEAFF. The CDR3 DNA, read in part, is TGTGCCAGCAGCTTGGAGGTATCCAGGGGGAACACTGAA. Filled out from reference TRBV5-4 and TRBJ1-1, the complete variable domain reads ETGVTQSPTHLIKTRGQQVTLRCSSQSGHNTVSWYQQALGQGPQFIFQYYREEENGRGNFPPRFSGLQFPNYSSELNVNALELDDSALYLCASSLEVSRGNTEAFFGQGTRLTVV.

This clone has at least ten counts. Sequencing ends 3 residues short of the CDR3 end; the germline J gene provides the rest. The chain couples TRBV7-2 to TRBJ1-2, with D maybe TRBD1 (5 bases). From germline, CDR1 is SGHTA and CDR2 FQGNSA. V was cut by 4 bases and J by 4 bases, with 13 bases left in between. There are 14 residues in the CDR3. CDR3 residues: CASSSLAGSYGYTF. The sequenced part of the CDR3 DNA is TGTGCCAGCAGCTCCCTGGCAGGGTCCTATGGC. Variable domain in full (rest from reference TRBV7-2 and TRBJ1-2): GAGVSQSPSNKVTEKGKDVELRCDPISGHTALYWYRQSLGQGLEFLIYFQGNSAPDKSGLPSDRFSAERTGGSVSTLTIQRTQQEDSAVYLCASSSLAGSYGYTFGSGTRLTVV.

This clone was detected many times. One end of the junction fails to match germline, which may point to a read error. The CDR3 DNA, read in part, is TGCGCCAGCAGCCAACTAGCGGGGAGCACAGATACG. This gives the protein CASSQLAGSTDT. The CDR3 as a whole reads CASSQLAGSTDTQYF. The chain employs TRBV4-2 and TRBJ2-3, with TRBD2 matching 10 bases. The CDR3 is cut off 3 residues early in the read; its end comes from the germline J gene. This CDR3 comprises 15 residues. Germline V gene sequence: CDR1 LGHNA, CDR2 YNFKEQ.

This clone was picked up many times. CDR3 bases read: TGCGCCAGCAGCCCCCCGACAGGGGCGACTGCAACTAATGAAAAA. It translates to CASSPPTGATATNEK. The whole CDR3 sequence reads CASSPPTGATATNEKLFF. The chain uses TRBV5-1 and TRBJ1-4; 8 bases map to TRBD1. The read ends 3 residues early relative to the CDR3; the germline J gene fills the gap. The CDR3 runs 18 residues. V lost 4 bases to trimming and J lost 0 bases; unmatched junction nucleotides: 11. The V gene's germline CDR1 is SGHRS and CDR2 YFSETQ.

This clone was found many times. The read finishes 3 residues shy of the CDR3 end, and the germline J gene is used to complete it. The V call is TRBV20-1, the J call TRBJ2-6; D is uncertain. This CDR3 spans 16 amino acids. CDR1 is DFQATT, CDR2 SNEGSKA, per germline (reference sequence). V was shortened by 3 bases and J by 0 bases, with 12 bases between the two germline ends. The CDR3 protein is CSARSPTPSGANVLTF. CDR3 DNA (partial): TGCAGTGCTAGGAGCCCGACACCCTCTGGGGCCAACGTC.

In this sample, this clone turned up many times. The missing CDR3 end, 3 residues past where the read stops, is filled in from the germline J gene. The chain links TRBV4-2 to TRBJ2-2, with D perhaps matching TRBD1 (5 bases). Germline V gives CDR1 LGHNA, CDR2 YNFKEQ. The CDR3 totals 16 residues. Trimming cost V 5 bases and J 0 bases, with 13 bases left between them. CDR3: CASSRGSTANTGELFF. The DNA read from the CDR3 is TGTGCCAGCAGCAGGGGAAGCACTGCGAACACCGGGGAG.

This clone was counted at least ten times. The read is 3 residues too short to cover the CDR3 end, so that end is filled in from the germline J gene. The J gene is TRBJ2-7, the V gene TRBV29-1, with 9 bases aligning to TRBD1. Germline CDR1 reads SQVTM; CDR2 reads ANQGSEA. The trim removed 5 bases at V and 3 bases at J, leaving 5 bases unmatched. This CDR3 spans 13 amino acids. CDR3 in amino acids: CSVRTGENYEQYF. CDR3 bases read: TGCAGCGTTCGGACAGGGGAAAACTACGAG.

As to this clone: The junction departs from germline at one end; a sequencing error may be responsible. The missing CDR3 end, 3 residues past where the read stops, is filled in from the germline J gene. Distinct nucleotide sequences in the sample also encode this CDR3. The chain links TRBV5-6 to TRBJ2-7; the match to TRBD2 covers 8 bases. The length of the CDR3 is 15 residues. Germline V CDR1 and CDR2: SGHDT, YYEEEE. CDR3 sequence reads: CASSLAGRGTYEQYF. CDR3 bases read: TGCGCCAGCAGCTTGGCCGGGAGGGGGACCTACGAG.

This clone was recorded at least ten times. Read data end 3 residues before the CDR3 end; the end is taken from the germline J gene. The genes are TRBV5-1 and TRBJ2-2; either TRBD1 or TRBD2 may fit D (5 bases each). The CDR3 has 17 residues. V lost 5 bases and J lost 3, with 20 bases in between. Germline V gives CDR1 SGHRS, CDR2 YFSETQ. The CDR3 reads CASSLLRGAEDTGELFF. CDR3 bases read: TGCGCCAGCAGTCTTCTAAGGGGCGCGGAGGACACCGGGGAG. Filled out from reference TRBV5-1 and TRBJ2-2, the complete variable domain reads KAGVTQTPRYLIKTRGQQVTLSCSPISGHRSVSWYQQTPGQGLQFLFEYFSETQRNKGNFPGRFSGRQFSNSRSEMNVSTLELGDSALYLCASSLLRGAEDTGELFFGEGSRLTVL.

In this sample, this clone turned up a few times. The read ends 3 residues early relative to the CDR3; the germline J gene fills the gap. The V and J genes are TRBV27 and TRBJ2-7, with 7 bases identical to TRBD2. CDR3 size: 13 residues. With V trimmed by 5 bases and J by 2 bases, 3 bases remained unmatched. The germline CDR1 and CDR2 sequences are MNHEY and SMNVEV (reference sequence). CDR3 DNA, as far as it was read: TGTGCCAGCAGTCCGGGACTAACCTACGAG. Translating it yields CASSPGLTYE. The entire CDR3 protein reads CASSPGLTYEQYF.

Comment on this clone: The read falls 3 residues short of the CDR3 end, and the missing part is taken from the germline J gene. This chain links TRBV11-2 with TRBJ2-7, with a tentative D call TRBD2 (6 bases). Trimming removed 4 bases at V and 0 bases at J, with 10 bases between. Germline V gives CDR1 SGHAT, CDR2 FQNNGV. This CDR3 is built from 14 residues. The sequenced CDR3 bases are TGTGCCAGCAGCTCTGGGGGGAACTCCTACGAG. This encodes CASSSGGNSYE. The whole CDR3 protein is CASSSGGNSYEQYF.

For this clone: The missing CDR3 end, 3 residues past where the read stops, is filled in from the germline J gene. This sequence joins TRBV5-1 and TRBJ1-1; 7 positions agree with TRBD1. With V trimmed by 2 bases and J by 3 bases, 7 bases remained unmatched. CDR3 length: 15 residues. CDR1 SGHRS and CDR2 YFSETQ come from the germline V gene. CDR3 amino acids: CASSFTGAGDTEAFF. The sequenced CDR3 bases are TGCGCCAGCAGCTTTACAGGGGCTGGGGACACTGAA.

There are many counts of this clone. The observed sequence ends 3 residues before the CDR3 terminus, with the missing tail filled in from the germline J gene. The V gene is TRBV4-1, the J gene TRBJ1-2, with 7 positions matching TRBD1. The junction had 8 bases not matched to a gene; V was cut back by 3 bases and J by 4 bases. Germline values: CDR1 MGHRA, CDR2 YSYEKL. The CDR3 runs to 15 residues. The DNA read from the CDR3 is TGCGCCAGCAGCCAGCCTGACAGGGTAGGCTATGGC. Translated, it gives CASSQPDRVGYG. The CDR3 in its entirety is CASSQPDRVGYGYTF.

This clone was recorded at least ten times. From the germline J gene comes the end of the CDR3, since the read stops 3 residues before it. The chain links TRBV19 to TRBJ2-7; 10 bases are shared with TRBD2. V trimming: 6 bases; J trimming: 6 bases; junction bases outside the gene matches: 8. The length of the CDR3 is 14 residues. Per the germline V gene, CDR1 is LNHDA and CDR2 is SQIVND (reference sequence). The sequenced CDR3 bases are TGTGCCAGTAGCCAGCTAGCGGGAGTAGGCGAG. Its translation is CASSQLAGVGE. The full CDR3 is CASSQLAGVGEQYF.

At least ten counts were recorded for this clone. A read error may account for a junction end that differs from germline. The covered CDR3 bases are TGCCGTACGGGTCTCGGCACTGAA. This gives the protein CRTGLGTE. The CDR3 in its entirety is CRTGLGTEAFF. The V and J genes are TRBV11-2 and TRBJ1-1; D is uncertain. Read data end 3 residues before the CDR3 end; the end is taken from the germline J gene. The germline gives CDR1 SGHAT, CDR2 FQNNGV. This CDR3 has 11 residues.

The table lists this clone with many counts. The read gets to within 3 residues of the CDR3 end, and the germline J gene fills in the rest. The chain has TRBV18 and TRBJ1-1, with D unresolved. Per the germline V gene, CDR1 is KGHSH and CDR2 is LQKENI. This CDR3 spans 17 amino acids. Trimming pared 0 bases from V and 2 bases from J, leaving 16 bases between. This chain's CDR3 is CASSPPGGVRENTEAFF. The CDR3 bases that were read are TGTGCCAGCTCACCACCGGGCGGGGTTCGGGAAAACACTGAA.

This clone was seen repeatedly, ten times or more. The read ends 3 residues before the CDR3 terminus; that terminus is restored from the germline J gene. The V gene is TRBV18, the J gene TRBJ1-1, with 8 bases that match TRBD1. CDR3 size: 16 residues. Germline lookup yields CDR1 KGHSH and CDR2 LQKENI. V shed 8 bases and J 0 bases; nucleotides not matched to a gene: 11. Here the CDR3 reads CASLLQGAALNTEAFF. CDR3 bases read: TGTGCCAGCCTCCTTCAGGGGGCGGCACTGAACACTGAA. The full variable domain, its missing parts supplied by reference TRBV18 and TRBJ1-1, is NAGVMQNPRHLVRRRGQEARLRCSPMKGHSHVYWYRQLPEEGLKFMVYLQKENIIDESGMPKERFSAEFPKEGPSILRIQQVVRGDSAAYFCASLLQGAALNTEAFFGQGTRLTVV.

This clone occurred many times. The sequence runs out 3 residues before the end of the CDR3; the remainder is reconstructed from the germline J gene. The chain has TRBV3-1 (or the pseudogene TRBV3-2) and TRBJ1-1, with a weak D call TRBD1 (5 bases). The CDR3 extends over 15 amino acids. The germline V gene has CDR1 LGHDT and CDR2 YNNKEL (reference sequence). The V gene lost 1 base and the J gene lost 2 bases, with 11 bases spanning the gap. This CDR3 is CASSQGQQVNTEAFF. The sequenced part of the CDR3 DNA is TGTGCCAGCAGCCAAGGGCAACAGGTAAACACTGAA.